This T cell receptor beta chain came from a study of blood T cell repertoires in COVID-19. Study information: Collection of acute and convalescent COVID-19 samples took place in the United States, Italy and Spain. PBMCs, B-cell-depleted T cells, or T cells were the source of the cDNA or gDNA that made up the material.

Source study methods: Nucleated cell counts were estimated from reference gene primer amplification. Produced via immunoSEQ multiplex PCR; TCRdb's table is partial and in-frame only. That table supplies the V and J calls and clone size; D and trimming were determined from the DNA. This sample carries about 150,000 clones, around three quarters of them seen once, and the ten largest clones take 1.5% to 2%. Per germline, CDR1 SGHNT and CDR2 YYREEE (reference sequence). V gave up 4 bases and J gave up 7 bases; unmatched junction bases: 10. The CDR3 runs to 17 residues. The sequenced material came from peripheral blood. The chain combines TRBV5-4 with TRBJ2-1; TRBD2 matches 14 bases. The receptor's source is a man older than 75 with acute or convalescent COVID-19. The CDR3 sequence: CASSDPTSGGARNEQFF. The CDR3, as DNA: TGTGCCAGCAGCGACCCGACTAGCGGGGGGGCAAGAAATGAGCAGTTCTTC.